This is a list of T cell receptor beta chains from one sample in a study of molecular identifiers for immune sequencing clone quantification. TCRdb reprocessed the PCR reads via MiXCR and lists one record per CDR3 protein. This table has 40,000 to 50,000 distinct CDR3 sequences, 15% to 20% appearing once. Source material: naive CD8+ T cells from blood, with Jurkat cell RNA spiked in. The origin of the receptors is a human donor in good health. Some libraries in this study had Jurkat cell RNA spiked in. CDR3s include the opening cysteine and the closing phenylalanine or tryptophan. A D gene is named only where the DNA matches it firmly. Clone size is not always given. Where it is, it says once, few, many or a class for expanded clones.

v_call	clone_size	j_call	d_call	cdr3_nt	cdr3_aa
TRBV20-1	many	TRBJ2-1	NA	TGCAGTGCTACCGAATTACTAGCAGATGAGCAGTTCTTC	CSATELLADEQFF
TRBV5-1	many	TRBJ2-7	NA	TGCGCCAGCAGCTTGTACAGGGTCCCAACGGGGGAGCAGTACTTC	CASSLYRVPTGEQYF
TRBV7-9	many	TRBJ1-4	NA	TGTGCCAGCAGCTTGCTCCTTTCAGGGACCCTCGAAAAACTGTTTTTT	CASSLLLSGTLEKLFF
TRBV24-1	many	TRBJ2-6	TRBD1	TGTGCCACCAGTGATTGGGCCTCAGACAGGGGTACGGCTGGGGCCAACGTCCTGACTTTC	CATSDWASDRGTAGANVLTF
TRBV13	many	TRBJ1-2	NA	TGTGCCAGCAGCACACGTATACTGGATGGCTACACCTTC	CASSTRILDGYTF
TRBV11-2	NA	TRBJ2-2	TRBD2	TGTGCCAGCAGCTCAAGCGGGGGGGCCGCGACCGGGGAGCTGTTTTTT	CASSSSGGAATGELFF
TRBV29-1	NA	TRBJ2-7	NA	TGCAGCGTTGAAACGGAGGAGCGCCCGCCTGGCGAGCAGTACTTC	CSVETEERPPGEQYF
TRBV29-1	many	TRBJ2-2	NA	TGCAGCGTTGATAAGAACACCGGGGAGCTGTTTTTT	CSVDKNTGELFF
TRBV29-1	many	TRBJ2-1	NA	TGCAGCGCCCAAGGGGGGAGCGGGGCCTACAATGAGCAGTTCTTC	CSAQGGSGAYNEQFF
TRBV25-1	few	TRBJ1-1	TRBD1	TGTGCCAGCAGTCATCCAGGGGGCTACTCTTCTGAAGCTTTCTTT	CASSHPGGYSSEAFF
TRBV4-3	many	TRBJ2-3	TRBD2	TGCGCCAGCAGCCAGACACTAGCGGCGACAGATACGCAGTATTTT	CASSQTLAATDTQYF
TRBV4-1	many	TRBJ2-5	NA	TGCGCCAGCAGCCAAGGCGGGACCCAGTACTTC	CASSQGGTQYF
TRBV20-1	many	TRBJ2-3	TRBD2	TGCAGTGCCCGAAAGCGGGAGGGCCCTTCAGATACGCAGTATTTT	CSARKREGPSDTQYF
TRBV30	many	TRBJ2-7	NA	TGTGCCTGGAGTGTCACGTACGAGCAGTACTTC	CAWSVTYEQYF
TRBV29-1	medium-sized	TRBJ2-5	TRBD2	TGCAGCGTTGAAGAAGGGCTAGCGGGGCCGCAAGAGACCCAGTACTTC	CSVEEGLAGPQETQYF
TRBV11-2	NA	TRBJ2-5	TRBD2	TGTGCCAGCGGCTTAGTAACTAGCGGGGGTCCTGGCCAAGAGACCCAGTACTTC	CASGLVTSGGPGQETQYF
TRBV29-1	many	TRBJ2-6	NA	TGCAGCGTTGTCCCGCCTGGCTCTGGGGCCAACGTCCTGACTTTC	CSVVPPGSGANVLTF
TRBV6-5	many	TRBJ2-6	NA	TGTGCCAGCAGTGTAGGGGCAGGGGCCAACGTCCTGACTTTC	CASSVGAGANVLTF
TRBV5-4	many	TRBJ2-5	TRBD2	TGTGCCAGCAGCCCCGAACTAGCGGGGTTGGAGACCCAGTACTTC	CASSPELAGLETQYF
TRBV7-9	many	TRBJ1-6	NA	TGTGCCAGCAGCTTATCAGAGGGGTATAATTCACCCCTCCACTTT	CASSLSEGYNSPLHF
TRBV19	many	TRBJ1-1	NA	TGTGCCAGCGGATTAAACACTGAAGCTTTCTTT	CASGLNTEAFF
TRBV13	medium-sized	TRBJ2-3	NA	TGTGCCAGCAGCTTAAGGACAGATACGCAGTATTTT	CASSLRTDTQYF
TRBV11-2	few	TRBJ2-7	NA	TGTGCCAGCAGCCTTGGTTCCGGCTCCTACGAGCTGTACTTC	CASSLGSGSYELYF
TRBV29-1	NA	TRBJ2-3	NA	TGCAGCTACCGGGACAAACACACAGATACGCAGTATTTT	CSYRDKHTDTQYF
TRBV6-5	NA	TRBJ2-7	NA	TGTGCCAGCAGTTACTCGCGCGGTAGTTACGAGCAGTACTTC	CASSYSRGSYEQYF
TRBV5-4	many	TRBJ2-2	NA	TGTGCCAGCAGCTTGGGGACACTGAACACCGGGGAGCTGTTTTTT	CASSLGTLNTGELFF
TRBV4-1	many	TRBJ2-7	NA	TGCGCCAGCAGCCAGAAGGACAGCTACGAGCAGTACTTC	CASSQKDSYEQYF
TRBV5-1	many	TRBJ1-3	NA	TGCGCCAGCAGCTTGGATGAGAGCTCTGGAAACACCATATATTTT	CASSLDESSGNTIYF
TRBV12-5	many	TRBJ1-5	NA	TGTGCTAGTGGTTTGGGCGAGAATCAGCCCCAGCATTTT	CASGLGENQPQHF
TRBV11-2	many	TRBJ2-3	NA	TGTGCCAGCAGCTCTCTAGCGTATAGCACAGATACGCAGTATTTT	CASSSLAYSTDTQYF
TRBV5-7	many	TRBJ2-5	TRBD2	TGTGCCAGCAGCTTGGTAGCGGGAGGAGGAGAGACCCAGTACTTC	CASSLVAGGGETQYF
TRBV15	NA	TRBJ2-7	TRBD2	TGTGCCACCAGACTAGCGGGGGAAGCTAGGTACGAGCAGTACTTC	CATRLAGEARYEQYF
TRBV4-3	many	TRBJ1-5	NA	TGCGCCAGCAGCCAAGATTTAACAGGTCCCAGTCCATACAATCAGCCCCAGCATTTT	CASSQDLTGPSPYNQPQHF
TRBV2	many	TRBJ2-7	NA	TGTGCCAGCAGTGAAGGGTGGGGTGAGCAGTACTTC	CASSEGWGEQYF
TRBV2	many	TRBJ1-1	NA	TGTGCCAGCAGTGAATGGGGAGGTTCGTACACTGAAGCTTTCTTT	CASSEWGGSYTEAFF
TRBV11-2	few	TRBJ2-7	NA	TGTGCCACCGGATCCTACGAGCAGTACTTC	CATGSYEQYF
TRBV7-3	many	TRBJ2-2	TRBD2	TGTGCCAGCAGCCTTGGACTAGTTCCCACCGGGGAGCTGTTTTTT	CASSLGLVPTGELFF
TRBV4-1	many	TRBJ2-1	NA	TGCGCCAGCAGCCAAGACAGGGGATCGAGTGAGTACGATGAGCAGTTCTTC	CASSQDRGSSEYDEQFF
TRBV7-9	many	TRBJ2-7	TRBD1	TGTGCCAGCAGCCCAGGGGGCTCGGGCGAGCAGTACTTC	CASSPGGSGEQYF
TRBV10-1	many	TRBJ2-3	TRBD2	TGCGCCAGCATTGAACTAGCGGAGGCTATCGATACGCAGTATTTT	CASIELAEAIDTQYF
TRBV6-6	many	TRBJ1-5	NA	TGTGCCAGCAGTTACTCGCCTGGAGGTCAGCCCCAGCATTTT	CASSYSPGGQPQHF
TRBV6-6	many	TRBJ2-1	TRBD2	TGTGCCAGCAGTTTATCTACGGGACTAGCGGGAGTGGATGAGCAGTTCTTC	CASSLSTGLAGVDEQFF
TRBV7-9	many	TRBJ2-1	NA	TGTGCCAGCGGGGGCTCCTACAATGAGCAGTCCTTC	CASGGSYNEQSF
TRBV7-2	many	TRBJ2-7	TRBD2	TGTGCCAGCAGCGCGTTGGGACTAGCGGGAGTCAACGAGCAGTACTTC	CASSALGLAGVNEQYF
TRBV5-6	many	TRBJ1-5	NA	TGTGCCAGCAGCTTGGCGAGGGTCGGACCGGAGCCCCAGCATTTT	CASSLARVGPEPQHF
TRBV24-1	many	TRBJ2-3	NA	TGTGCCACCAGTGACCCCTTAAGGGGGGAACTCACAGATACGCAGTATTTT	CATSDPLRGELTDTQYF
TRBV7-9	many	TRBJ2-2	TRBD1	TGTGCCAGCAGCCCCCCCGACAGGGGAAACACCGGGGAGCTGTTTTTT	CASSPPDRGNTGELFF
TRBV19	NA	TRBJ2-1	NA	TGTGCCAGTAGTATAGATCAACGGGAGCAGTTCTTC	CASSIDQREQFF
TRBV4-1	many	TRBJ2-7	NA	TGCGCCAGCAGCCAAGAACGGGGGAGCTCCTACGAGCAGTACTTC	CASSQERGSSYEQYF
TRBV5-6	many	TRBJ2-5	TRBD1	TGTGCCAGCAGCTCAGACGATGGGCAGGGGGACTTC	CASSSDDGQGDF
TRBV4-2	NA	TRBJ1-1	NA	TGTGCCAGCAGCCTGCCCGAGACAGCCAACACTGAAGCTTTCTTT	CASSLPETANTEAFF
TRBV6-5	many	TRBJ2-3	NA	TGTGCCAGCAGTTACAGGGGCCGCTTTTTAGATACGCAGTATTTT	CASSYRGRFLDTQYF
TRBV7-2	many	TRBJ1-1	NA	TGTGCCAGCAGCTTAGAGGGACAAGCCGGTGAAGCTTTCTTT	CASSLEGQAGEAFF
TRBV4-3	NA	TRBJ2-2	NA	TGCGCCAGCAGCCAAGATGAGGCGACGAACACCGGGGAGCTGTTTTTT	CASSQDEATNTGELFF
TRBV27	many	TRBJ2-7	TRBD1	TGTGCCACTGTGGACAGGGCATCCTACGAGCAGTACTTC	CATVDRASYEQYF